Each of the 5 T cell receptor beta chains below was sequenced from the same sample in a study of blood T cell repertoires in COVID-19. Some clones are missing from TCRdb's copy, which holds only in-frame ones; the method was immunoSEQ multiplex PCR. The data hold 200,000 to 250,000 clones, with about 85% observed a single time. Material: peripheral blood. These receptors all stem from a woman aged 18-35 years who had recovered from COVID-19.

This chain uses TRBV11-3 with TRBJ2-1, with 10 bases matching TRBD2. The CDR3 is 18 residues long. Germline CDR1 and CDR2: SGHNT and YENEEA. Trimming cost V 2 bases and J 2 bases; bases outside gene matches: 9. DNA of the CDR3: TGTGCCAGCAGCTTATCCACTAGCGGGGTCGGGCCCTACAATGAGCAGTTCTTC. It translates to CASSLSTSGVGPYNEQFF.

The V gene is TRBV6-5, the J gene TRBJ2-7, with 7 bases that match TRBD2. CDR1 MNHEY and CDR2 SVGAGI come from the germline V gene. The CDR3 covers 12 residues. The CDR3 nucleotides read TGTGTGGTAGCGCGGGAGCTCTACGAGCAGTACTTC. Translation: CVVARELYEQYF.

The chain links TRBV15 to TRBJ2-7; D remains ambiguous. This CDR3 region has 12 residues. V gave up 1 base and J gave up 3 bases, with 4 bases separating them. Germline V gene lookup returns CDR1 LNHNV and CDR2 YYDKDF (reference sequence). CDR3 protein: CATSRVSYEQYF. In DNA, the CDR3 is TGTGCCACCAGCAGAGTGAGCTACGAGCAGTACTTC. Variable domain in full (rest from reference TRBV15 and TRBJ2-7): DAMVIQNPRYQVTQFGKPVTLSCSQTLNHNVMYWYQQKSSQAPKLLFHYYDKDFNNEADTPDNFQSRRPNTSFCFLDIRSPGLGDTAMYLCATSRVSYEQYFGPGTRLTVT.

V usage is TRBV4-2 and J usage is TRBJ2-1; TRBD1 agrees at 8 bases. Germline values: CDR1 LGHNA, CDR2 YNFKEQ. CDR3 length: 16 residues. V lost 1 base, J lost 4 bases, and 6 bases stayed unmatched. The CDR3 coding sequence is TGTGCCAGCAGCCAAGGAGACAGGGGCCATTACAATGAGCAGTTCTTC. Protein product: CASSQGDRGHYNEQFF.

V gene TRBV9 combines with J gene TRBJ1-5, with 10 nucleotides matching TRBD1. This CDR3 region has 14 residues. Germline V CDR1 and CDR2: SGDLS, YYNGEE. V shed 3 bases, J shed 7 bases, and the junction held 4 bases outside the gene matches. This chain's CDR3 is CASSATGGGQPQHF. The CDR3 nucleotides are TGTGCCAGCAGCGCGACAGGGGGCGGACAGCCCCAGCATTTT.